These T cell receptor beta chains were read from a single sample in a study of cytomegalovirus exposure and HLA in healthy donors. Clones were sequenced by immunoSEQ multiplex PCR, and TCRdb holds only the in-frame ones, with some missing. The table shows approximately 180,000 clones, with about three quarters occurring only once. Material: PBMCs. The receptor source for this set is a woman aged 35 to 49 in good health and CMV-seronegative. Both conserved end residues are part of each CDR3. The D gene is left open where the match is weak. A row's size may be missing; if present it is once, few, many or a size class.

v_gene	d_gene	j_gene	abundance	CDR3aa	CDR3nt
TRBV6-5	.	TRBJ1-1	once	CASSYLQANTEAFF	TGTGCCAGCAGTTACCTCCAAGCCAACACTGAAGCTTTCTTT
TRBV6-5	TRBD1	TRBJ1-1	few	CASTGQPNTEAFF	TGTGCCAGCACGGGACAGCCCAACACTGAAGCTTTCTTT
TRBV5-1	.	TRBJ2-7	.	CASSLRVGSVYEQYF	TGCGCCAGCAGCTTGCGGGTCGGGAGTGTCTACGAGCAGTACTTC
TRBV6-5	TRBD1	TRBJ2-1	once	CASSKQGEVYNEQFF	TGTGCCAGCAGTAAACAGGGGGAGGTCTACAATGAGCAGTTCTTC
TRBV7-2	TRBD2	TRBJ2-1	.	CASSLRTSGYNEQFF	TGTGCCAGCAGCTTAAGAACTAGCGGGTACAATGAGCAGTTCTTC
TRBV7-3	TRBD2	TRBJ2-1	.	CASSSQRESYNEQFF	TGTGCCAGCAGCTCTCAGCGGGAGTCTTACAATGAGCAGTTCTTC
TRBV5-4	.	TRBJ1-2	.	CASSLGLGSNGYTF	TGTGCCAGCAGCTTGGGGTTGGGGAGTAATGGCTACACCTTC
TRBV18	.	TRBJ2-1	.	CASSPRAGTISDEQFF	TGTGCCAGCTCACCGCGAGCGGGTACGATAAGCGATGAGCAGTTCTTC
TRBV27	.	TRBJ1-5	.	CASTPRGQGNQPQHF	TGTGCCAGCACTCCGCGGGGGCAGGGCAATCAGCCCCAGCATTTT
TRBV5-1	TRBD1	TRBJ2-7	.	CASSRGQTSNEQYF	TGCGCCAGCAGTCGGGGACAGACCTCCAACGAGCAGTACTTC
TRBV5-4	TRBD1	TRBJ1-1	.	CASSLQGTVSNTEAFF	TGTGCCAGCAGCTTACAGGGGACCGTTTCGAACACTGAAGCTTTCTTT
TRBV30	.	TRBJ1-1	.	CAWTQERDTEAFF	TGTGCCTGGACCCAGGAGAGGGACACTGAAGCTTTCTTT
TRBV29-1	TRBD1	TRBJ1-2	.	CLGQGGYGYTF	TGCTTAGGACAGGGGGGGTATGGCTACACCTTC
TRBV7-9	.	TRBJ2-2	.	CASSSGTLNTGELFF	TGTGCCAGCAGCTCCGGGACATTGAACACCGGGGAGCTGTTTTTT
TRBV7-2	TRBD1	TRBJ2-7	.	CASSRDRGRDEQYF	TGTGCCAGCAGCAGGGACAGGGGGCGCGACGAGCAGTACTTC
TRBV19	.	TRBJ1-3	.	CASKDTGSGGNTIYF	TGTGCCAGTAAAGATACAGGGAGTGGAGGAAACACCATATATTTT
TRBV30	.	TRBJ1-1	.	CAWSVGGWNTEAFF	TGTGCCTGGAGTGTGGGGGGATGGAACACTGAAGCTTTCTTT
TRBV5-6	.	TRBJ2-2	.	CASSFGLTYTGELFF	TGTGCCAGCAGCTTCGGTCTTACTTACACCGGGGAGCTGTTTTTT
TRBV6-6	.	TRBJ1-5	.	CASSQDRYSNQPQHF	TGTGCCAGCAGTCAGGACAGATATAGCAATCAGCCCCAGCATTTT
TRBV9	.	TRBJ1-3	.	CASSVDGSFGGYSGNTIYF	TGTGCCAGCAGCGTCGACGGTTCCTTTGGGGGCTACTCTGGAAACACCATATATTTT
TRBV30	TRBD1	TRBJ1-1	.	CAWSGQGLKDEAFF	TGTGCCTGGAGTGGACAGGGACTCAAAGATGAAGCTTTCTTT
TRBV7-6	TRBD2	TRBJ2-2	.	CASSLGGTNTGELFF	TGTGCCAGCAGCTTGGGAGGGACGAACACCGGGGAGCTGTTTTTT
TRBV5-8	.	TRBJ2-5	.	CASSPGQTTVRSPFQETQYF	TGTGCCAGCAGCCCCGGACAGACTACGGTGCGATCACCATTTCAAGAGACCCAGTACTTC
TRBV30	TRBD1	TRBJ1-2	.	CAWSVPAWGQGPYGYTF	TGTGCCTGGAGTGTACCTGCTTGGGGACAGGGTCCCTATGGCTACACCTTC
TRBV30	.	TRBJ1-3	once	CAWSTGEGNTIYF	TGTGCCTGGAGTACCGGGGAGGGAAACACCATATATTTT
TRBV7-2	.	TRBJ1-6	.	CASSLEGGANNSPLHF	TGTGCCAGCAGCTTAGAAGGAGGGGCAAATAATTCACCCCTCCACTTT
TRBV11-3	TRBD2	TRBJ2-1	.	CASSIRLAGGGRNEQFF	TGTGCCAGCAGCATTCGACTAGCGGGAGGGGGCAGAAATGAGCAGTTCTTC
TRBV11-2	TRBD2	TRBJ2-1	.	CASSSIAGGVYEQFF	TGTGCCAGCAGCTCCATAGCGGGAGGTGTCTATGAGCAGTTCTTC
TRBV29-1	TRBD1	TRBJ1-5	once	CSVAGQGTQPQHF	TGCAGCGTGGCGGGACAGGGAACCCAGCCCCAGCATTTT
TRBV19	TRBD1	TRBJ1-1	few	CASSGRQGAGGTEAFF	TGTGCCAGTAGTGGCAGACAGGGGGCTGGCGGCACTGAAGCTTTCTTT
TRBV5-6	.	TRBJ1-1	.	CASSWGVGDTEAFF	TGTGCCAGCAGCTGGGGAGTGGGCGACACTGAAGCTTTCTTT
TRBV19	TRBD1	TRBJ1-3	few	CAGTGGPGNTIYF	TGTGCCGGGACAGGGGGACCTGGAAACACCATATATTTT
TRBV2	TRBD1	TRBJ2-5	.	CASSSPTGALQETQYF	TGTGCCAGCAGTTCTCCGACAGGGGCGCTCCAAGAGACCCAGTACTTC
TRBV11-3	TRBD2	TRBJ2-2	.	CATAAGTGELFF	TGTGCCACCGCAGCGGGGACCGGGGAGCTGTTTTTT
TRBV30	.	TRBJ1-6	once	CAWSVGTSNSPLHF	TGTGCCTGGAGTGTCGGTACCTCCAATTCACCCCTCCACTTT
TRBV19	.	TRBJ1-1	once	CASSPPSTEAFF	TGTGCCAGTAGTCCCCCGAGCACTGAAGCTTTCTTT
TRBV14	TRBD2	TRBJ2-1	.	CASSPRRLAGGDNEQFF	TGTGCCAGCAGCCCCAGGAGGCTAGCGGGAGGGGATAATGAGCAGTTCTTC
TRBV4-3	TRBD2	TRBJ2-7	.	CASSRSPSGSDEQYF	TGCGCCAGCAGCCGATCCCCTAGCGGGAGCGACGAGCAGTACTTC
TRBV4-2	.	TRBJ1-2	.	CASSQERTGPYGYTF	TGTGCCAGCAGCCAAGAAAGGACTGGCCCCTATGGCTACACCTTC
TRBV5-4	TRBD1	TRBJ1-5	.	CASSLDRGNNQPQHF	TGTGCCAGCAGCTTGGACAGGGGCAACAATCAGCCCCAGCATTTT
TRBV12-2	.	TRBJ1-1	.	CASRLGGRQGAGGEAFF	TGTGCAAGTCGCTTAGGGGGGCGGCAGGGGGCTGGCGGTGAAGCTTTCTTT
TRBV7-2	TRBD2	TRBJ2-1	.	CASSLALAGGDEQFF	TGTGCCAGCAGCTTAGCCCTAGCGGGAGGCGATGAGCAGTTCTTC
TRBV5-6	.	TRBJ1-1	.	CASSLTVLNTEAFF	TGTGCCAGCAGCTTGACGGTTCTGAACACTGAAGCTTTCTTT
TRBV7-5	.	TRBJ2-1	.	CVRSLAGGTSGGHEQFF	TGTGTCAGAAGCTTAGCTGGGGGGACTAGCGGGGGGCATGAGCAGTTCTTC
TRBV5-6	TRBD2	TRBJ2-7	once	CASSFTSGGEQYF	TGTGCCAGCAGCTTCACTAGCGGAGGCGAGCAGTACTTC
TRBV4-1	TRBD2	TRBJ2-1	few	CASSQRAGGKNEQFF	TGCGCCAGCAGCCAAAGAGCGGGAGGGAAAAATGAGCAGTTCTTC
TRBV4-2	TRBD2	TRBJ2-3	.	CASSRRLAASTDTQYF	TGTGCCAGCAGCCGACGACTAGCGGCTAGCACAGATACGCAGTATTTT
TRBV10-1	TRBD2	TRBJ2-1	.	CASTSGRFEFF	TGCGCCAGCACTAGCGGGAGGTTTGAGTTCTTC
TRBV5-4	TRBD2	TRBJ2-2	.	CASSPTSPGELFF	TGTGCCAGCAGCCCGACTAGCCCCGGGGAGCTGTTTTTT
TRBV12-5	.	TRBJ2-2	once	CASGLVVGGANTGELFF	TGTGCTAGTGGTTTGGTCGTGGGGGGTGCGAACACCGGGGAGCTGTTTTTT
TRBV5-4	.	TRBJ1-1	.	CASSFQVNTEAFF	TGTGCCAGCAGCTTCCAGGTGAACACTGAAGCTTTCTTT
TRBV4-3	.	TRBJ1-1	.	CASSQDGTQNTEAFF	TGCGCCAGCAGCCAAGATGGGACACAGAACACTGAAGCTTTCTTT
TRBV13	.	TRBJ1-5	.	CASSLEGVQPQHF	TGTGCCAGCAGCTTAGAGGGGGTACAGCCCCAGCATTTT
TRBV5-1	TRBD2	TRBJ2-3	few	CASSLMASGNTDTQYF	TGCGCCAGCAGCTTGATGGCTAGCGGGAACACAGATACGCAGTATTTT
TRBV5-6	.	TRBJ2-2	.	CASSLDPLHSNTGELFF	TGTGCCAGCAGCTTGGACCCGCTCCACTCGAACACCGGGGAGCTGTTTTTT
TRBV6-1	.	TRBJ2-5	.	CASSVTVQETQYF	TGTGCCAGCAGTGTAACGGTCCAAGAGACCCAGTACTTC
TRBV10-3	.	TRBJ2-7	.	CAISANLGSPYEQYF	TGTGCCATCAGCGCCAACTTGGGGAGCCCCTACGAGCAGTACTTC
TRBV5-1	.	TRBJ1-3	.	CASSLAGVASGNTIYF	TGCGCCAGCAGCTTGGCCGGGGTGGCCTCTGGAAACACCATATATTTT